This TCR beta chain was identified in a study of cytomegalovirus exposure and HLA in healthy donors. The primer mix had 60 Vbeta and 13 Jbeta primers. The protocol was immunoSEQ multiplex PCR, while the TCRdb copy is restricted to in-frame clones and leaves out a portion. The sample records about 120,000 clones, 70% to 90% being singletons. This CDR3 has 14 residues. Germline CDR1 LGHNA, CDR2 YSLEER. Trimming removed 0 bases at V and 2 bases at J, with 8 bases between. Sequenced material: PBMCs. The TCR originated in a man in his forties or fifties in good health and CMV-seronegative. The rearrangement links TRBV4-3 to TRBJ2-7; TRBD2 is a possible D gene (5 bases). The CDR3 region has the DNA TGCGCCAGCAGCCAAGAACTAGGAACCTACGAGCAGTACTTC. Its translation: CASSQELGTYEQYF.